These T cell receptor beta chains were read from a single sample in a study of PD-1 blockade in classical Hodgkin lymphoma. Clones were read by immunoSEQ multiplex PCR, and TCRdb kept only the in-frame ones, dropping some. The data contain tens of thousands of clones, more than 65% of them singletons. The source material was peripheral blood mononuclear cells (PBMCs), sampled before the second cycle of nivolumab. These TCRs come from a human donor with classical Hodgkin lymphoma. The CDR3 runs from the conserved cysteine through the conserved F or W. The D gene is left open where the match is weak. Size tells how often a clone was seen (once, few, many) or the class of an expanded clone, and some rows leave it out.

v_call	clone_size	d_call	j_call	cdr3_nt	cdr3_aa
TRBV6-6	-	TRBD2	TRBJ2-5	TGTGCCAGCGGGACTAGCGGGGGGGCCGGGGAAGAGACCCAGTACTTC	CASGTSGGAGEETQYF
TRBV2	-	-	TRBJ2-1	TGTGCCAGTACTAGTTCCCCCAACAATGAGCAGTTCTTC	CASTSSPNNEQFF
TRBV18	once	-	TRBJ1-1	TGTGCCAGCTCCCCTGACGGAAGGATGAACACTGAAGCTTTCTTT	CASSPDGRMNTEAFF
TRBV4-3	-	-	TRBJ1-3	TGCGCCAGCAGCCAAGAACAGATCTCTGGAAACACCATATATTTT	CASSQEQISGNTIYF
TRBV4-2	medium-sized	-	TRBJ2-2	TGTGCCAGCAGTCCCGGCCACACCGGGGAGCTGTTTTTT	CASSPGHTGELFF
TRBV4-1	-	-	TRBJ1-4	TGCGCCAGCAGCCAAGGCAGGTTAGCAACTAATGAAAAACTGTTTTTT	CASSQGRLATNEKLFF
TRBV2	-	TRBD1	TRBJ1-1	TGTGCCAGCAGGGGTTGGGGGACAGGGGGCGAAGGTACCCGAGGCACTGAAGCTTTCTTT	CASRGWGTGGEGTRGTEAFF
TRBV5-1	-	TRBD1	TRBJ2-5	TGCGCCAGCAGCTTGGCCCCAGCTACAGGGGGCCGAGAGACCCAGTACTTC	CASSLAPATGGRETQYF
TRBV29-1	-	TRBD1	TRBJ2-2	TGCAGCGTTGCGGTGCAGGGGGTAACCGGGGAGCTGTTTTTT	CSVAVQGVTGELFF
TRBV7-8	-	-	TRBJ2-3	TGTGCCAGCAGCTTCCTAGGGGGCACAGATACGCAGTATTTT	CASSFLGGTDTQYF
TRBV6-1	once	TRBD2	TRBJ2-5	TGTGCCAGCAGTGAAGCGGGACTAGCCTTGGAGACCCAGTACTTC	CASSEAGLALETQYF
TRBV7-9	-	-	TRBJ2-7	TGTGCCAGCAGCCCATCCCACAGCTTCGGGGAGCAGTACTTC	CASSPSHSFGEQYF
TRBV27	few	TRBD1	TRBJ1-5	TGTGCCAGCAGTCCGCGACAGGGCCTTAGCAATCAGCCCCAGCATTTT	CASSPRQGLSNQPQHF
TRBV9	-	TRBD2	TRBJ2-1	TGTGCCAGCAGCGTAGATCAAGCGGGGGGGCCTGATGAGCAGTTCTTC	CASSVDQAGGPDEQFF
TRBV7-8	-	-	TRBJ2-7	TGTGCCAGCAGCTTTAAACCTCCGGGGGCCGAGCAGTACTTC	CASSFKPPGAEQYF
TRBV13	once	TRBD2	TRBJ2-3	TGTGCCAGCAGCTTAGGGGCCTCTAGCGGAAGCACAGATACGCAGTATTTT	CASSLGASSGSTDTQYF
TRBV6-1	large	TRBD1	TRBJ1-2	TGTGCCACCCGGGACAGCAACTATGGCTACACCTTC	CATRDSNYGYTF
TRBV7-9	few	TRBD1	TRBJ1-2	TGTGCCAGCAGCCTCCGGGACAGGGCTGGCTACACCTTC	CASSLRDRAGYTF
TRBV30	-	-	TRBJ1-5	TGTGCCTGGAGTGGAGACAGGATCAATCAGCCCCAGCATTTT	CAWSGDRINQPQHF
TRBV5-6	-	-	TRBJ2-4	TGTGCCAGCAGCGAAAACCCGGGGGGCGGCATTCAGTACTTC	CASSENPGGGIQYF
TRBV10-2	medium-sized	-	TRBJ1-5	TGCGCCAGCAGTTGGGGAAGGAGCAGTGAGGATCCCCAGCATTTT	CASSWGRSSEDPQHF
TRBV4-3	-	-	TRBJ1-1	TGCGCCAGCAGCCAAGATCTTGGCCAGGGTGAAGCTTTCTTT	CASSQDLGQGEAFF
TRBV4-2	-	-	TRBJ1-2	TGTGCCAGCAGCCAAATTACGAGGGGTGAGGACTATGGCTACACCTTC	CASSQITRGEDYGYTF
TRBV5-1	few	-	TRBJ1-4	TGCGCCAGCAGCTTGGGGGCAGGGGTGTCTGAAAAACTGTTTTTT	CASSLGAGVSEKLFF
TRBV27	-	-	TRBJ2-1	TGTGCCAGCAGTTTAACGGGGACGAAGACGAATGAGCAGTTCTTC	CASSLTGTKTNEQFF
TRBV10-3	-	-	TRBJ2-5	TGTGCCATCAGTGGGAACAACCAAGAGACCCAGTACTTC	CAISGNNQETQYF
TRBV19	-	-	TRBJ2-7	TGTGCCAGTAGTATAGAAGGGACGCCCTACGAGCAGTACTTC	CASSIEGTPYEQYF
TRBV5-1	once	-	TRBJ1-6	TGCGCCAGCAGCTCTGGCGGGGGATCTAATTCACCCCTCCACTTT	CASSSGGGSNSPLHF
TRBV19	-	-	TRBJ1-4	TGTGCCAGTAGTATAGGTGGTACGGGCACTAATGAAAAACTGTTTTTT	CASSIGGTGTNEKLFF
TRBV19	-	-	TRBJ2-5	TGTGCCAGTAGTATGGGGGTAGGAGCGAGAGAGACCCAGTACTTC	CASSMGVGARETQYF
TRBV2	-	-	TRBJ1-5	TGTGCCAGCAGTCCCCTGGGGGCAGGGCCCAAGCAGCCCCAGCATTTT	CASSPLGAGPKQPQHF
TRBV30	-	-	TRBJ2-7	TGTGCCTGGAGTGCCCGTGGGGAGAGCTACGAGCAGTACTTC	CAWSARGESYEQYF
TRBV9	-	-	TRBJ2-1	TGTGCCAGCAGCCAGATTCTTGGGGACTCCTACAATGAGCAGTTCTTC	CASSQILGDSYNEQFF
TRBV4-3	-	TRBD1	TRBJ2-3	TGCGCCAGCAGCCAAGATTGGATCCGGGACAGTTCCACAGATACGCAGTATTTT	CASSQDWIRDSSTDTQYF
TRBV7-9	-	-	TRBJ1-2	TGTGCCAGCAGCTTCGGACGCGATGGGAGAGGCTACACCTTC	CASSFGRDGRGYTF
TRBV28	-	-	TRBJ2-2	TGTGCCAGCAATCGATCCCCTGTCGGGGAGCTGTTTTTT	CASNRSPVGELFF
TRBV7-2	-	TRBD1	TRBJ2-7	TGTGCCAGCAGCCGACAGGGGGCTCCCTACGAGCAGTACTTC	CASSRQGAPYEQYF
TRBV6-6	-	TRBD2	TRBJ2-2	TGTGCCAGCAGTTACGACTCTAGCGGGATTACCGGGGAGCTGTTTTTT	CASSYDSSGITGELFF
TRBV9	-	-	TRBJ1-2	TGTGCCAGCAGCGTAGAGCTGGGGGGCTACACCTTC	CASSVELGGYTF
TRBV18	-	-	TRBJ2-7	TGTGCCAGCAAAGACTCCAGGAACGACGAGCAGTACTTC	CASKDSRNDEQYF
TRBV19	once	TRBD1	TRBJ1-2	TGTGCCAGTAGTATAATACCGGGACAGGGGGCTTCTAACTATGGCTACACCTTC	CASSIIPGQGASNYGYTF
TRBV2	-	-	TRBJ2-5	TGTGCCAGCAGCCAAGGGCACCAAGAGACCCAGTACTTC	CASSQGHQETQYF
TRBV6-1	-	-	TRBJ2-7	TGTGCCAGCAGTGAAGTGACAGTCCCCTACGAGCAGTACTTC	CASSEVTVPYEQYF
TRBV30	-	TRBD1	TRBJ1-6	TGTGCCTGGACCATGGACAGGGCGAACTCACCCCTCCACTTT	CAWTMDRANSPLHF
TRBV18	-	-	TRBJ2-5	TGTGCCAGCTCGCAGGGACTCCAAGAGACCCAGTACTTC	CASSQGLQETQYF
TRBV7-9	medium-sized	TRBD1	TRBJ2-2	TGTGCCAGCAGCGGACAGGGGGCAACCGGGGAGCTGTTTTTT	CASSGQGATGELFF
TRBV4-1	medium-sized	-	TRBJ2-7	TGCGCCAGCAGCCCACCGGACAACTACGAGCAGTACTTC	CASSPPDNYEQYF
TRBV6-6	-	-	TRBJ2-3	TGTGCCAGCAGTTACACCCTCACAGATACGCAGTATTTT	CASSYTLTDTQYF
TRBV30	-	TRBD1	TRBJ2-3	TGTGCCTGGAGTGTGACAGGGGTGGGAACAGATACGCAGTATTTT	CAWSVTGVGTDTQYF
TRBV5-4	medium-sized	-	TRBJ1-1	TGTGCCAGCAGCTTGGGTTACACTGAAGCTTTCTTT	CASSLGYTEAFF
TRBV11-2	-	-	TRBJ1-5	TGTGCCAGCAGCTTAGATCGGGGTGAGTGGCAGCCCCAGCATTTT	CASSLDRGEWQPQHF
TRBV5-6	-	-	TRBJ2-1	TGTGCCAGCAGCTTTACAGGGACTCCCGAGCAGTTCTTC	CASSFTGTPEQFF
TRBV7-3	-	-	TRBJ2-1	TGTGCCAGCAGCTTAAACGGGGCGGGGCTCTCCTACAATGAGCAGTTCTTC	CASSLNGAGLSYNEQFF